These T cell receptor beta chains were read from a single sample in a study of blood T cell repertoires in COVID-19. Method: immunoSEQ multiplex PCR; TCRdb's copy keeps in-frame clones and lacks some. This sample has just under 65,000 clones, with more than 70% found just once. Sequences were obtained from peripheral blood. These receptors were obtained from a human donor in a cohort sampled during active COVID-19. CDR3s include the opening cysteine and the closing phenylalanine or tryptophan. Fields, in order: V gene, D gene, J gene, clone size, CDR3 protein, CDR3 DNA. The D gene is left open where the match is weak. Clone size appears in some rows only: once, few, many, or a class for an expanded clone.

TRBV19,-,TRBJ1-5,-,CASSIWVQGRNQPQHF,TGTGCCAGTAGTATATGGGTTCAGGGAAGGAATCAGCCCCAGCATTTT
TRBV10-2,-,TRBJ2-2,-,CASSPGQLNTGELFF,TGCGCCAGCAGCCCTGGACAGTTGAACACCGGGGAGCTGTTTTTT
TRBV18,-,TRBJ1-4,-,CASANGAGNEKLFF,TGTGCCAGCGCAAACGGGGCGGGGAATGAAAAACTGTTTTTT
TRBV9,TRBD1,TRBJ2-6,-,CASSVEGQGAFGANVLTF,TGTGCCAGCAGCGTAGAGGGACAGGGGGCTTTTGGGGCCAACGTCCTGACTTTC
TRBV7-8,TRBD1,TRBJ1-4,-,CASSVRQGAREKLFF,TGTGCCAGCAGCGTACGACAGGGGGCGAGAGAAAAACTGTTTTTT
TRBV28,TRBD1,TRBJ2-1,once,CASSLRRGQGLVNEQFF,TGTGCCAGCAGTTTACGGCGGGGACAGGGTTTGGTAAATGAGCAGTTCTTC
TRBV5-8,-,TRBJ2-6,-,CASSLVAGRTSGANVLTF,TGTGCCAGCAGCTTGGTCGCAGGAAGAACCTCTGGGGCCAACGTCCTGACTTTC
TRBV11-2,TRBD1,TRBJ1-2,-,CASTPTGTEYGYTF,TGTGCCAGCACCCCCACCGGGACAGAGTATGGCTACACCTTC
TRBV4-1,TRBD2,TRBJ2-2,few,CASSQALAVNTGELFF,TGCGCCAGCAGCCAAGCACTAGCGGTGAACACCGGGGAGCTGTTTTTT
TRBV10-2,TRBD1,TRBJ1-2,-,CASSVRTGPYGYTF,TGCGCCAGCAGTGTCCGGACAGGTCCCTATGGCTACACCTTC
TRBV12-3/TRBV12-4,-,TRBJ2-1,-,CASRLSTYNEQFF,TGTGCCAGCAGGCTCAGTACATACAATGAGCAGTTCTTC
TRBV30,TRBD2,TRBJ2-7,once,CAWSGGGSSYEQYF,TGTGCCTGGAGTGGAGGCGGGAGCTCCTACGAGCAGTACTTC
TRBV10-3,TRBD1,TRBJ2-7,-,CAISQSTGGSYEQYF,TGTGCCATCAGTCAATCGACAGGGGGTTCCTACGAGCAGTACTTC
TRBV18,TRBD2,TRBJ2-1,once,CASSPLSGRAGDNEQFF,TGTGCCAGCTCACCACTTAGCGGGAGGGCCGGTGACAATGAGCAGTTCTTC
TRBV27,-,TRBJ2-2,-,CASNVGRSYTGELFF,TGTGCCAGCAACGTGGGCAGGTCATACACCGGGGAGCTGTTTTTT
TRBV6-5,TRBD1,TRBJ1-5,-,CASSRGQGGGQPQHF,TGTGCCAGCAGTCGCGGACAGGGAGGGGGACAGCCCCAGCATTTT
TRBV5-1,TRBD2,TRBJ2-5,-,CASSPGGALGTQYF,TGCGCCAGCAGCCCCGGGGGGGCATTGGGGACCCAGTACTTC
TRBV5-1,TRBD1,TRBJ1-2,-,CASSSDRGLGYTF,TGCGCCAGCAGCAGCGACAGGGGGCTTGGCTACACCTTC
TRBV9,-,TRBJ1-1,-,CASSGGTLNTEAFF,TGTGCCAGCAGCGGGGGGACACTGAACACTGAAGCTTTCTTT
TRBV27,-,TRBJ1-5,-,CASSFRSYRAGSNQPQHF,TGTGCCAGCAGTTTCCGCTCCTACAGGGCAGGTAGCAATCAGCCCCAGCATTTT
TRBV6-5,-,TRBJ2-7,-,CASSYSGGGTYEQYF,TGTGCCAGCAGTTACTCGGGAGGAGGGACCTACGAGCAGTACTTC
TRBV18,TRBD2,TRBJ2-1,once,CASSNPGGRANEQFF,TGTGCCAGCTCGAACCCGGGCGGGAGGGCCAATGAGCAGTTCTTC
TRBV10-3,-,TRBJ1-1,-,CAISDYQNTEAFF,TGTGCCATCAGTGACTATCAAAACACTGAAGCTTTCTTT
TRBV7-9,-,TRBJ2-5,-,CASSLGVWGSQETQYF,TGTGCCAGCAGCTTAGGAGTGTGGGGCAGTCAAGAGACCCAGTACTTC
TRBV7-2,-,TRBJ2-1,-,CASSLAPGGHPYNEQFF,TGTGCCAGCAGCTTAGCCCCTGGGGGACATCCCTACAATGAGCAGTTCTTC
TRBV19,TRBD1,TRBJ2-7,-,CASSIGGTGYYEQYF,TGTGCCAGTAGTATAGGTGGGACAGGGTACTACGAGCAGTACTTC
TRBV5-1,TRBD1,TRBJ2-6,-,CASSLGQGARGPGANVLTF,TGCGCCAGCAGCTTGGGACAGGGGGCGCGGGGTCCTGGGGCCAACGTCCTGACTTTC